Here is one TCR beta chain with its context. No cognate antigen has been identified for it. No base quality information exists; no much larger clone differs at one position. This sample was included in a study of Ad26.COV2.S vaccination and SARS-CoV-2 variants (dated by TCRdb to about 2021). For the study in its entirety: Vaccine-arm donors came from COV1001, a multicentre, randomized, double-blind, placebo-controlled phase I-IIa trial of Ad26.COV2.S in healthy adults. Ad26.COV2.S was administered intramuscularly at 5 x 10^10 or 1 x 10^11 viral particles, either as a single shot or as two shots given 56 days apart. TCRbeta repertoire sequencing was used to assess the specificity and breadth of SARS-CoV-2-reactive T cell receptors after Ad26.COV2.S vaccination. A total of approximately 30 samples were included in the TCR-sequenced set, comprising 19 Ad26.COV2.S vaccine recipients, 5 placebo recipients and 8 SARS-CoV-2 convalescent individuals. Participants in the trial were split at random into five groups of five each, receiving low-dose or high-dose Ad26.COV2.S once or twice, or else placebo on both occasions. Investigators did not know the trial group allocation while performing experiments and assessing outcomes.

The sample's treatment or condition, from its label and the paper: 15 to 20 received Ad26.COV2.S at low or high dose, single or two shots; roughly five received placebo; per-sample allocation not given. For vaccine and placebo recipients, the sequenced repertoires came from samples collected on day 63 after the first injection. Cohort 1b enrolled about two dozen adults aged 18-55 years at a single site in Boston, USA, between 29 July and 7 August 2020. As a vaccine, Ad26.COV2.S was a replication-incompetent adenovirus type 26 vector that expressed a prefusion-stabilized SARS-CoV-2 spike protein derived from the original Wuhan strain. Taken from cysteine to phenylalanine, the CDR3 has 16 residues. Of all the DNA, just the CDR3 is kept, 48 bases in frame from base 1. V lost 0 bases and J lost 3 bases; the stretch between them is 14 bases long. For CDR1 and CDR2, the germline V gene lists SGHDN and FVKESK.

The immunoSEQ Assay was used to sequence TCRbeta CDR3 regions. After extraction, genomic DNA underwent amplification by bias-controlled multiplex PCR, followed by high-throughput sequencing. The paper's processing steps were these. To quantify the absolute abundance of each unique TCRbeta CDR3 region, sequences were collapsed and filtered. Usable DNA was measured by amplifying reference genes present in all nucleated cells, and TCRbeta template counts were normalized to that usable DNA to estimate T cell fraction. Repertoire TCRs were annotated as SARS-CoV-2-specific when V gene, CDR3 amino acid sequence and J gene were exactly matched to a known reactive TCR set. The reference SARS-CoV-2 TCR set was derived from MIRA and filtered for enrichment in COVID-19-positive ImmuneCODE repertoires, a step that removed public or cross-reactive TCRs. Using the MIRA antigens, annotated TCRs were further analysed by specific ORF or by position within an ORF. Depth was the summed frequency of annotated unique rearrangements, while breadth was defined as annotated unique rearrangements over total unique productive rearrangements. Two-sided Wilcoxon rank-sum tests were used to compare TCR breadth between groups. Held by TCRdb, this immuneACCESS table contains in-frame sequences only and omits some clones. Under half of the omission traces to an unresolved V gene where checked; the cause of the rest is unknown. V and J calls and clone size are copied from that table; D and trimming were computed from the DNA. For this sample there are roughly 400,000 clones; approximately 92% appear just once. Approximately 1.7% of the sample is in the top ten clones.

Overall study outcomes, separate from this receptor: The study was not powered to compare responses between vaccine doses or regimens. Comparable non-spike TCR breadth was observed between vaccine and placebo recipients, consistent with only spike being contained in the vaccine. Compared with placebo recipients, Ad26.COV2.S recipients showed higher spike-specific TCR breadth (P = 0.0014). It was noted by the authors that total T cell responses may have been underestimated by the TCR breadth and depth analyses. After vaccination, spike-specific CD8+ and CD4+ T cell responses were reported to show substantial breadth.

The sequence is built from TRBV14 and TRBJ1-2; TRBD1 is a weak D gene call, 5 bases matching. The origin of this receptor is a person aged 18-60 years who received the Ad26.COV2.S COVID-19 vaccine or a placebo. The sequencing used peripheral blood, collected in a trial of Ad26.COV2.S vaccine versus placebo. The CDR3 region has the sequence CASSQDGEGLDYGYTF. The nucleotides read TGTGCCAGCAGCCAAGATGGTGAGGGGCTGGACTATGGCTACACCTTC.